This is a list of T cell receptor beta chains from one sample in a study of blood T cell repertoires in COVID-19. Profiling relied on immunoSEQ multiplex PCR, and the TCRdb table lists in-frame clones only, not all of them. The profile shows 250,000 or so clones, about 89% of them singletons. Sequencing was carried out using PBMCs or T cells enriched from blood (not recorded which). All receptors come from a woman between 18 and 29 years old who had recovered from COVID-19. Both conserved end residues are trimmed from each CDR3. The order of the fields is CDR3 protein, J gene, V gene, clone size. Expanded clones are given a class, and other clones once, few, many or no size at all.

CDR3: ASSQQPGTGQRYT; J: TRBJ1-2; V: TRBV14; size: -
CDR3: ASSLTAGGFDEQF; J: TRBJ2-1; V: TRBV28; size: -
CDR3: ASSLDRGLYYGYT; J: TRBJ1-2; V: TRBV5-5; size: -
CDR3: ASSHPGQGGQETQY; J: TRBJ2-5; V: TRBV9; size: -
CDR3: ASSYSGGGSYEQY; J: TRBJ2-7; V: TRBV6-5; size: -
CDR3: ASSQRTGTSGDYNEQF; J: TRBJ2-1; V: TRBV28; size: once
CDR3: ASSLSSTNYGYT; J: TRBJ1-2; V: TRBV28; size: -
CDR3: ATSARGGADEQF; J: TRBJ2-1; V: TRBV24-1; size: -
CDR3: ASSQGAQDQAF; J: TRBJ1-1; V: TRBV3-1/TRBV3-2; size: -
CDR3: ASSEGQGWGGYT; J: TRBJ1-2; V: TRBV2; size: once